The entry that follows covers one T cell receptor (beta chain) sequence. This specimen comes from a study of T cell changes during pregnancy in multiple sclerosis. Some clones are missing from TCRdb's copy, which holds only in-frame ones; the method was immunoSEQ multiplex PCR. The sample holds 25,000 to 35,000 clones, approximately 92% seen once. The V end lost 4 bases, the J end lost 7 bases, and 10 bases lay between the germline ends. From germline, CDR1 is SEHNR and CDR2 FQNEAQ (reference sequence). There are 12 residues in the CDR3. The sequence was collected from a female donor with multiple sclerosis, enrolled in a pregnancy study. The sequences come from CD8+ T cells from peripheral blood mononuclear cells, collected before pregnancy. The rearrangement joins TRBV7-9 to TRBJ1-1; possible D gene TRBD1, 6 bases. The CDR3 reads CASSSGQREAFF. In DNA form, the CDR3 reads TGTGCCAGCAGCTCAGGACAGCGTGAAGCTTTCTTT.